This T cell receptor (beta chain) was obtained from a study of response to subunit inactivated influenza vaccine. There are a few counts of this clonotype. Its specificity is unknown. Trimming took 0 bases from V and 7 from J; bases not matched to a gene: 8. The CDR3 has 15 residues. Germline V gene data show CDR1 as SGHNT and CDR2 as YYREEE (reference sequence). MiXCR, applied by TCRdb to the RT-PCR reads, yields one record per CDR3 protein. In the table there are 530,000 or so distinct CDR3 sequences, 14% of which are singletons. The study's findings and limits: Few additional T cells are recruited per seasonal influenza vaccination, authors suggested.

This material consisted of PBMCs from blood, taken 11 to 12 days after vaccination. This receptor was obtained from a man aged 45-65 years who received an inactivated influenza vaccine. The chain carries TRBV5-4 and TRBJ2-3; TRBD2 matches 7 bases. The CDR3 here is CASSLAFGGGNTQYF. The CDR3 DNA sequence: TGTGCCAGCAGCTTGGCCTTCGGCGGGGGAAATACGCAGTATTTT.